This record concerns one T cell receptor beta chain sequence. Sequenced by immunoSEQ multiplex PCR; TCRdb stores in-frame clones only, minus some. This table has 150,000 to 170,000 clones, about 85% appearing once. This record belongs to a study of blood T cell repertoires in COVID-19. On the study more broadly: Material from acute and convalescent COVID-19 was sourced from the United States, Italy and Spain. The cDNA or gDNA used as material had been derived from T cells, B-cell-depleted T cells, or PBMCs.

CDR1 MDHEN and CDR2 SYDVKM come from the germline V gene. The CDR3 sequence is 11 residues long. The V and J ends lost 6 bases and 7 bases respectively, with 9 bases between them. Patients at the Seattle site were enrolled during active infection and followed longitudinally. The chain is built from TRBV28 and TRBJ1-2, with TRBD1 as a possible D gene (6 bases). The specimen was peripheral blood. The receptor was derived from a man aged 55 to 69 with COVID-19, enrolled during active disease. The CDR3 loop reads CASSQGIGYTF. The CDR3 nucleotides are TGTGCCAGCAGCCAGGGGATTGGCTACACCTTC.